Listed here are 31 T cell receptor beta chains from one sample, sequenced in a study of CXCR3-negative and CXCR3-positive naive CD8 T cells. Study observations and caveats: More hydrophobic TRB CDR3s were found in CXCR3-positive naive cells than in CXCR3-negative naive cells.

No antigens are known for them. cDNA libraries for TRB were generated by 5' RACE incorporating UMI labels. From the 5' RACE reads, TCRdb lists one entry per CDR3 protein and no DNA. Its table records approximately 130,000 distinct CDR3 sequences. Sequenced sample: naive CXCR3+ CD8+ T cells from blood. Subset of the sample: CD45RO-CCR7+CD27+CD95- naive CD8+ T cells expressing CXCR3 (TNR3+). The receptors here all came from a human donor in good health. Some clones in this sample may be carry-over from other donors' samples.

The V gene is TRBV2, the J gene TRBJ1-5. CDR1 is SNHLY, CDR2 FYNNEI, per germline. The CDR3 extends over 13 amino acids. The CDR3 loop reads CASSENSNQPQHF.

The J gene is TRBJ2-1, the V gene TRBV15; TCRdb picks TRBD2, but there is no DNA to check that call. The CDR3 loop spans 16 amino acids. The V gene's germline CDR1 is LNHNV and CDR2 YYDKDF (reference sequence). CDR3 protein: CATSRDWVGSYNEQFF.

The rearrangement joins TRBV15 to TRBJ2-1; lacking DNA, the TRBD1 call made by TCRdb goes unchecked. The germline gives CDR1 LNHNV, CDR2 YYDKDF (reference sequence). The CDR3 is made up of 16 amino acids. The CDR3 sequence: CATSRDGTGSHNEQFF.

The rearrangement links TRBV29-1 to TRBJ2-7. This CDR3 contains 12 residues. Germline CDR1 is SQVTM and CDR2 is ANQGSEA. The CDR3 reads CSVHTGPYEQYF.

The V and J genes are TRBV20-1 and TRBJ2-7; TCRdb lists TRBD2, though no DNA is available to test this call. The CDR3 extends over 16 amino acids. Germline V gene lookup returns CDR1 DFQATT and CDR2 SNEGSKA (reference sequence). The chain's CDR3 is CSASRSGGASRHEQYF.

The rearrangement uses TRBV6-5 and TRBJ2-2; TCRdb returns TRBD1, unconfirmable since there is no DNA. CDR1 is MNHEY and CDR2 is SVGAGI in the germline V gene. The CDR3 loop spans 15 amino acids. The CDR3 spells CASSVQGLNTGELFF.

V gene TRBV7-8 combines with J gene TRBJ2-1. The germline CDR1 and CDR2 sequences are SGHVS and FQNEAQ. The CDR3 covers 11 residues. CDR3 amino acids: CATDIYNEHFF.

The rearrangement uses TRBV7-9 and TRBJ2-3; absent DNA, TCRdb's TRBD2 call cannot be checked. This CDR3 has 15 amino acids. The V gene's germline CDR1 is SEHNR and CDR2 FQNEAQ (reference sequence). CDR3 amino acids: CASSFGGRPTDTQYF.

The J gene is TRBJ1-2, the V gene TRBV29-1; TCRdb calls TRBD1, which cannot be checked without DNA. This CDR3 spans 15 amino acids. CDR1 is SQVTM, CDR2 ANQGSEA, per germline. The CDR3 reads CSVEVLDRGDYGYTF.

This CDR3 is CASNEGALDEQYF. This chain uses TRBV25-1 with TRBJ2-7; TCRdb returns TRBD1, unconfirmable since there is no DNA. The CDR3 has 13 residues. Germline V CDR1 and CDR2: MGHDK, SYGVNS.

This rearrangement joins TRBV28 to TRBJ2-3; no DNA is available, so the TRBD2 call from TCRdb remains unchecked. Germline V gene data show CDR1 as MDHEN and CDR2 as SYDVKM. This CDR3 spans 19 amino acids. The CDR3 sequence: CASSPKSGEPPTHTDTQYF.

The chain links TRBV27 to TRBJ2-7; checking the TCRdb D call of TRBD2 is not possible without DNA. This CDR3 is 18 amino acids long. Germline loops: CDR1 MNHEY, CDR2 SMNVEV (reference sequence). This CDR3 reads CASSPTLYLAALPSEQYF.

The chain combines TRBV28 with TRBJ1-1. The germline V gene encodes CDR1 MDHEN and CDR2 SYDVKM. The CDR3 consists of 12 residues. CDR3 amino acids: CASSRRNTEAFF. The variable domain in full, with the rest retrieved from reference TRBV28 and TRBJ1-1, is DVKVTQSSRYLVKRTGEKVFLECVQDMDHENMFWYRQDPGLGLRLIYFSYDVKMKEKGDIPEGYSVSREKKERFSLILESASTNQTSMYLCASSRRNTEAFFGQGTRLTVV.

This sequence joins TRBV27 and TRBJ2-7. Germline loops: CDR1 MNHEY, CDR2 SMNVEV (reference sequence). This CDR3 region has 14 residues. The CDR3 reads CASSLSRGSYEQYF.

The chain recombines TRBV29-1 with TRBJ1-1. CDR1 is SQVTM, CDR2 ANQGSEA, per germline. This CDR3 is built from 11 residues. CDR3: CSVESNTVAFF.

The genes are TRBV29-1 and TRBJ1-2. The germline V gene has CDR1 SQVTM and CDR2 ANQGSEA. CDR3 length equals 13 residues. The CDR3 loop reads CSVDRRDGYGYTF.

The chain links TRBV13 to TRBJ2-7; TCRdb reports TRBD2, a call that lacks DNA to check it against. CDR1 and CDR2 (germline): PRHDT, FYEKMQ (reference sequence). The CDR3 runs to 15 residues. The CDR3 spells CASSLGRTETYEQYF.

This rearrangement joins TRBV20-1 to TRBJ2-7; the TCRdb call, TRBD1, lacks DNA for checking. CDR1 and CDR2 from the germline V gene are DFQATT and SNEGSKA (reference sequence). The CDR3 consists of 14 residues. CDR3 residues: CSSRRDRASYEQYF.

The J gene is TRBJ2-7, the V gene TRBV10-3; without DNA, the TCRdb call of TRBD1 cannot be checked. The CDR3 has 16 residues. The germline CDR1 and CDR2 sequences are ENHRY and SYGVKD. This chain's CDR3 is CAISLQWTGQSYEQYF.

This chain joins TRBV29-1 and TRBJ2-5; TCRdb picks TRBD1, but there is no DNA to check that call. Germline loops: CDR1 SQVTM, CDR2 ANQGSEA. CDR3 length equals 13 residues. The chain's CDR3 is CSVEDGIQETQYF.

V is TRBV29-1 and J is TRBJ2-7. The germline gives CDR1 SQVTM, CDR2 ANQGSEA. CDR3 length: 13 residues. CDR3 sequence: CSVVVPGTYEQYF.

The J gene is TRBJ2-7, the V gene TRBV7-3; TCRdb selects TRBD1, and the lack of DNA leaves this call unchecked. The CDR3 length is 15 residues. Germline assignment: CDR1 SGHTA and CDR2 FQGTGA. This chain's CDR3 is CASSLMLGGAYEQYF.

The chain carries TRBV27 and TRBJ2-1; TCRdb lists TRBD1, though no DNA is available to test this call. Germline V gives CDR1 MNHEY, CDR2 SMNVEV (reference sequence). The CDR3 loop spans 14 amino acids. The CDR3 is CASSRLGVYNEQFF.

The CDR3 is CASSGPPYEQYF. The V gene is TRBV18, the J gene TRBJ2-7; the TCRdb call, TRBD2, lacks DNA for checking. Germline loops: CDR1 KGHSH, CDR2 LQKENI. CDR3 length: 12 amino acids. The full variable domain, with the rest looked up from reference TRBV18 and TRBJ2-7, is NAGVMQNPRHLVRRRGQEARLRCSPMKGHSHVYWYRQLPEEGLKFMVYLQKENIIDESGMPKERFSAEFPKEGPSILRIQQVVRGDSAAYFCASSGPPYEQYFGPGTRLTVT.

The chain couples TRBV29-1 to TRBJ2-1; as DNA is missing, the TRBD1 call by TCRdb cannot be tested. Germline CDR1 reads SQVTM; CDR2 reads ANQGSEA. This CDR3 is 14 amino acids long. The CDR3 spells CSVEPGQGVDEQFF.

The genes are TRBV20-1 and TRBJ2-7; the D call from TCRdb, TRBD2, cannot be confirmed without DNA. The CDR3 length is 16 residues. CDR1 is DFQATT, CDR2 SNEGSKA, per germline (reference sequence). CDR3 residues: CSARDHRDYDPYEQYF.

The chain is built from TRBV28 and TRBJ2-1; TCRdb outputs TRBD2, but without DNA this stays unchecked. CDR3 size: 18 residues. CDR1 and CDR2 from the germline V gene are MDHEN and SYDVKM. CDR3 amino acids: CASSSFTQRELSYNEQFF.

This chain uses TRBV28 with TRBJ2-3; TCRdb calls TRBD2, which cannot be checked without DNA. The CDR3 contains 16 residues. Germline CDR1 is MDHEN and CDR2 is SYDVKM. The CDR3 here is CASSFSSGGAADTQYF.

The chain joins TRBV12-3 or TRBV12-4 to TRBJ1-3; TCRdb proposes TRBD1, but this gene call is untestable without DNA. The CDR3 totals 16 residues. The CDR3 reads CASSLGTPALRNTIYF.

This sequence joins TRBV9 and TRBJ1-4; TCRdb selects TRBD1, and the lack of DNA leaves this call unchecked. This CDR3 is built from 17 residues. Germline CDR1 is SGDLS and CDR2 is YYNGEE. CDR3 amino acids: CASSGHTGVGTNEKLFF.

This rearrangement joins TRBV29-1 to TRBJ2-1; with no DNA, the TCRdb D assignment of TRBD1 cannot be verified. This CDR3 is 15 amino acids long. The germline V gene encodes CDR1 SQVTM and CDR2 ANQGSEA. The CDR3 region is CSVEEGRGAYNEQFF.